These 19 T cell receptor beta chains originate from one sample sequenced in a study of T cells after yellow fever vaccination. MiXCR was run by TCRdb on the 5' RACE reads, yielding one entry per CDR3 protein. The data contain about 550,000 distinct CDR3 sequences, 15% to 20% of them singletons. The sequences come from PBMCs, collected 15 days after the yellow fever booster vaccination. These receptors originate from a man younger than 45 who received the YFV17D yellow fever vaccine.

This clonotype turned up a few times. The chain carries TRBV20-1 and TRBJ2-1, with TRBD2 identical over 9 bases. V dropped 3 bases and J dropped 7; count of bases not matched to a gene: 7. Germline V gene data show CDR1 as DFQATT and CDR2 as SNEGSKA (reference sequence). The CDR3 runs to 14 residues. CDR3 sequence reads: CSASPSGIGNEQFF. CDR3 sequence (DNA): TGCAGTGCTAGTCCTAGCGGGATCGGAAATGAGCAGTTCTTC.

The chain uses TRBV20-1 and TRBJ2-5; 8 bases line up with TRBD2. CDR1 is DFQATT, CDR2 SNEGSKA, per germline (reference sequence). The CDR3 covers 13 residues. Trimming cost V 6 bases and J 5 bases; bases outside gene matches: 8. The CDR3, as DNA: TGCAGTGCCCCCGGGGGGGGCTATGAGACCCAGTACTTC. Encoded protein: CSAPGGGYETQYF.

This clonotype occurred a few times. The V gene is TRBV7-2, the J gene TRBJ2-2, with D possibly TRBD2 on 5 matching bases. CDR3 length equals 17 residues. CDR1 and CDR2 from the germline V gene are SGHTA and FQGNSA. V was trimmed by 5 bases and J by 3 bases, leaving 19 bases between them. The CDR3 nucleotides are TGTGCCAGCAGCCCCGGAGCGGTGACGGCGTACACCGGGGAGCTGTTTTTT. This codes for CASSPGAVTAYTGELFF.

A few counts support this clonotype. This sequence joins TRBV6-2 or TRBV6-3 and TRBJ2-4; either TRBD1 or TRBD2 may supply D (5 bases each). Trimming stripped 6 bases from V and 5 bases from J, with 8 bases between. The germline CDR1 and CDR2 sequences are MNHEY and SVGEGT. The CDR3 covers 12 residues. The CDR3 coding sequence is TGTGCCAGCAGACGGGACGAAAACATTCAGTACTTC. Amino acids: CASRRDENIQYF.

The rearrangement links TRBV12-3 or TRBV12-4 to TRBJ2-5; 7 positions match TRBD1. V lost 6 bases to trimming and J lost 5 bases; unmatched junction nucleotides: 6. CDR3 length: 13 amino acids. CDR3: CASRQGWEETQYF. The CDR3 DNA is TGTGCCAGCAGACAGGGGTGGGAGGAGACCCAGTACTTC.

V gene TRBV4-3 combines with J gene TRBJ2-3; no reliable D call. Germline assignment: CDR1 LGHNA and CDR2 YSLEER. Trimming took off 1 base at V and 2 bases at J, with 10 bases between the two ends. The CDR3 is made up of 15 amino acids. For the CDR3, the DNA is TGCGCCAGCAGCCAAGTTAATACCCTCACAGATACGCAGTATTTT. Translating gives CASSQVNTLTDTQYF.

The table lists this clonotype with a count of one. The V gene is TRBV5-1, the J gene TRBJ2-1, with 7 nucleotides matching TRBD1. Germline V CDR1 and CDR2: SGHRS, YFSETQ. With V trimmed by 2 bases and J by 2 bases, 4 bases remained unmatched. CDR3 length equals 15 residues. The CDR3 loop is CASSLTGQTYNEQFF. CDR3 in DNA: TGCGCCAGCAGCTTAACGGGACAGACCTACAATGAGCAGTTCTTC.

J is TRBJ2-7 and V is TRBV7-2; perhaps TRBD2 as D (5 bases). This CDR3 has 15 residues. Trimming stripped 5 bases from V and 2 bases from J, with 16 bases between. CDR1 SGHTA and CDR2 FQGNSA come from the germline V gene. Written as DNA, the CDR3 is TGTGCCAGCAGCCACCCCAGCGGACCTACCTACGAGCAGTACTTC. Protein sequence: CASSHPSGPTYEQYF.

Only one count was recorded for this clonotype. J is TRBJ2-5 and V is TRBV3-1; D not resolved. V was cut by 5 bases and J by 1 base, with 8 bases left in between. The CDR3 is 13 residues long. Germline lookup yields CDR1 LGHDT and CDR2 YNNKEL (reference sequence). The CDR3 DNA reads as TGTGCCAGCAGCATTCGGTCCCAAGAGACCCAGTACTTC. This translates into CASSIRSQETQYF.

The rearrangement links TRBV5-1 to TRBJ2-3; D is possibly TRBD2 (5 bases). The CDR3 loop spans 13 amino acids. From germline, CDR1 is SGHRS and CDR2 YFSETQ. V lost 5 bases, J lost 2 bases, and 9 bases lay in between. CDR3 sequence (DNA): TGCGCCAGCAGATTCGGGAACACAGATACGCAGTATTTT. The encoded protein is CASRFGNTDTQYF.

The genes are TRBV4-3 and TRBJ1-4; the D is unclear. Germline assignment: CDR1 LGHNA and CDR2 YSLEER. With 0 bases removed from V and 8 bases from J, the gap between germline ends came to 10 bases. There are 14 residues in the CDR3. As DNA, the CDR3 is TGCGCCAGCAGCCAAGATATGGTGGGAGAAAAACTGTTTTTT. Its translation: CASSQDMVGEKLFF.

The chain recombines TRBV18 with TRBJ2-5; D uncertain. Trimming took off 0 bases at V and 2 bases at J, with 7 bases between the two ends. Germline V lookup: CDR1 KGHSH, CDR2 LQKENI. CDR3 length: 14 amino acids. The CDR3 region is CASSPPKPQETQYF. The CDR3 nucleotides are TGTGCCAGCTCACCACCAAAACCACAAGAGACCCAGTACTTC.

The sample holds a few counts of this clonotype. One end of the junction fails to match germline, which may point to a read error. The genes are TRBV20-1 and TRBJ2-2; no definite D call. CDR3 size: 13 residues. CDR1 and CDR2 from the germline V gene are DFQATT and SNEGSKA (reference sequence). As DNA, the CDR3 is TGCAGTGCTAGGCAAGCGAACGCCGGGGAGCTGTTTTTT. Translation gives CSARQANAGELFF.

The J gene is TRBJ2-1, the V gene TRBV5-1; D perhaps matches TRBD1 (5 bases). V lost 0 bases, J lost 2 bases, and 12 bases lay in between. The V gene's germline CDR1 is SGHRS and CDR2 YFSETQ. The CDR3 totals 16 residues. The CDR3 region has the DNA TGCGCCAGCAGCTTGGGGGGCGGCCGCCCCTACAATGAGCAGTTCTTC. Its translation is CASSLGGGRPYNEQFF.

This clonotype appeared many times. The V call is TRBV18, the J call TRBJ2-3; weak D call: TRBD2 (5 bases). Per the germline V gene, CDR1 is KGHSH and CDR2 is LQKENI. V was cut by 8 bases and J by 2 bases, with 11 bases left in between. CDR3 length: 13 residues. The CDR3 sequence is CASSPGNTDTQYF. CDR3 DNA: TGTGCCAGCAGTCCCGGGAACACAGATACGCAGTATTTT. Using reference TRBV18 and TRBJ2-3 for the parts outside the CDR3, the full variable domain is NAGVMQNPRHLVRRRGQEARLRCSPMKGHSHVYWYRQLPEEGLKFMVYLQKENIIDESGMPKERFSAEFPKEGPSILRIQQVVRGDSAAYFCASSPGNTDTQYFGPGTRLTVL.

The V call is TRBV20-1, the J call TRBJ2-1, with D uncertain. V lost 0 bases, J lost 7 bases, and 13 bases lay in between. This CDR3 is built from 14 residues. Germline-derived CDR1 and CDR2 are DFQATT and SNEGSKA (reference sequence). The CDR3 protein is CSARDGRVLNEQFF. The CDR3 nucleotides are TGCAGTGCTAGAGATGGCCGGGTTCTGAATGAGCAGTTCTTC.

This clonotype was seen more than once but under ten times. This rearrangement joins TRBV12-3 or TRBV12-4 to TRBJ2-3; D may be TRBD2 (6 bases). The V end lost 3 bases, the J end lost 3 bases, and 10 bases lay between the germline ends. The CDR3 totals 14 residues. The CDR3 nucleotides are TGTGCCAGCAGTTTGATTCTAGCGACAGATACGCAGTATTTT. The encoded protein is CASSLILATDTQYF.

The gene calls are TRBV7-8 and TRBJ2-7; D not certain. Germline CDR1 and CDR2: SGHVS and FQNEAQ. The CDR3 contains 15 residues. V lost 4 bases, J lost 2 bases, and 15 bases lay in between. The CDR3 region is CASSWPRGSPYEQYF. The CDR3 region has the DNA TGTGCCAGCAGCTGGCCCCGTGGCAGCCCCTACGAGCAGTACTTC.

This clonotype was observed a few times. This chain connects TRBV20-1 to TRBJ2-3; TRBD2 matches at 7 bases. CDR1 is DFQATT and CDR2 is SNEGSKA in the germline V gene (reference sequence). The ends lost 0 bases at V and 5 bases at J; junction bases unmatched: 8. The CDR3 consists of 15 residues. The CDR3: CSARDFAGVIDTQYF. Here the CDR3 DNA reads TGCAGTGCTAGAGATTTTGCGGGAGTTATAGATACGCAGTATTTT.